This passage covers 10 T cell receptor beta chains from one sample sequenced in a study of cytomegalovirus exposure and HLA in healthy donors. The study ran its PCR with 60 Vbeta and 13 Jbeta primers. Sequencing was performed with immunoSEQ multiplex PCR; in TCRdb, only in-frame clones are kept and a portion is missing. The data show about 150,000 clones, approximately 74% seen once. The sequenced sample consisted of PBMCs. The receptors stem from a man between 18 and 35 years old in good health and CMV-seropositive.

The chain couples TRBV27 to TRBJ2-3, with 8 positions matching TRBD1. Germline V gene lookup returns CDR1 MNHEY and CDR2 SMNVEV (reference sequence). V lost 2 bases, J lost 5 bases, and 18 bases stayed unmatched. The CDR3 consists of 19 residues. CDR3 residues: CASSLRPLGDRHLEDTQYF. CDR3 nucleotides: TGTGCCAGCAGTTTACGACCCTTGGGGGACAGGCACCTCGAAGATACGCAGTATTTT.

The table lists this clone with a count of one. This chain uses TRBV28 with TRBJ2-7; D unresolved. The CDR3 consists of 10 residues. V dropped 6 bases and J dropped 3 bases, with 3 bases sitting between them. Germline values: CDR1 MDHEN, CDR2 SYDVKM. The CDR3 protein is CASSNYEQYF. In DNA form, the CDR3 reads TGTGCCAGCAGCAACTACGAGCAGTACTTC.

In its sample, this clone is medium-sized (0.01 to 0.1%). The chain uses TRBV6-6 and TRBJ1-2; 8 positions agree with TRBD1. Unmatched junction bases numbered 11, after V lost 5 bases and J lost 6 bases. Germline assignment: CDR1 MNHNY and CDR2 SVGAGI (reference sequence). This CDR3 spans 15 amino acids. The CDR3 sequence: CASSQSTGAGNGYTF. DNA of the CDR3: TGTGCCAGCAGTCAGTCGACAGGGGCTGGGAATGGCTACACCTTC.

The chain has TRBV5-4 and TRBJ2-7; 7 bases are shared with TRBD2. V lost 5 bases, J lost 2 bases, and 4 bases stayed unmatched. Germline-derived CDR1 and CDR2 are SGHNT and YYREEE (reference sequence). CDR3 length: 13 amino acids. This CDR3 reads CASRAAGAYEQYF. The CDR3 region has the DNA TGTGCCAGCAGGGCGGCGGGGGCCTACGAGCAGTACTTC. Combining the CDR3 with reference TRBV5-4 and TRBJ2-7 gives the whole variable domain ETGVTQSPTHLIKTRGQQVTLRCSSQSGHNTVSWYQQALGQGPQFIFQYYREEENGRGNFPPRFSGLQFPNYSSELNVNALELDDSALYLCASRAAGAYEQYFGPGTRLTVT.

V and J are TRBV19 and TRBJ1-2; 8 positions agree with TRBD1. CDR3 size: 13 residues. Trimming at V came to 5 bases and at J to 8 bases, leaving 7 bases not matched to a gene. Looked up from germline, CDR1 is LNHDA and CDR2 is SQIVND (reference sequence). In nucleotides, the CDR3 is TGTGCCAGTAGTGTGACAGGGGTTGGCGGCTACACCTTC. This encodes CASSVTGVGGYTF.

This clone was seen only once. The chain combines TRBV9 with TRBJ2-7; TRBD2 might be the D (5 bases). V dropped 0 bases and J dropped 6 bases, with 13 bases sitting between them. From germline, CDR1 is SGDLS and CDR2 YYNGEE. The CDR3 sequence is 14 residues long. The CDR3 reads CASSVGLAQIEQYF. CDR3 sequence (DNA): TGTGCCAGCAGCGTAGGTCTAGCACAGATCGAGCAGTACTTC. Combining the CDR3 with reference TRBV9 and TRBJ2-7 gives the whole variable domain DSGVTQTPKHLITATGQRVTLRCSPRSGDLSVYWYQQSLDQGLQFLIQYYNGEERAKGNILERFSAQQFPDLHSELNLSSLELGDSALYFCASSVGLAQIEQYFGPGTRLTVT.

The chain employs TRBV6-1 and TRBJ2-7, with D maybe TRBD1 (5 bases). The germline CDR1 and CDR2 sequences are MNHNS and SASEGT. V shed 2 bases and J shed 0 bases, with 8 bases lying between them. CDR3 size: 14 residues. The CDR3 DNA reads as TGTGCCAGCAGTGAACAGGGTTTCTCCTACGAGCAGTACTTC. Translating gives CASSEQGFSYEQYF.

The chain couples TRBV2 to TRBJ2-2, with TRBD2 matching 7 bases. Germline V gene data show CDR1 as SNHLY and CDR2 as FYNNEI. The V and J ends lost 6 bases and 1 base, in that order; junction bases with no gene match: 8. The CDR3 totals 16 residues. CDR3 region: CASSPPSGENTGELFF. The CDR3 bases are TGTGCCAGCAGCCCCCCTAGCGGAGAGAACACCGGGGAGCTGTTTTTT.

The rearrangement links TRBV30 to TRBJ1-4; 11 positions match TRBD1. Per the germline V gene, CDR1 is GTSNPN and CDR2 is SVGIG (reference sequence). This CDR3 is 15 amino acids long. J gave up 7 bases and V 0 bases, and 4 bases lay outside the gene matches. The CDR3 DNA reads as TGTGCCTGGAGTGTACGGGGGACAGGGGGTGAAAAACTGTTTTTT. It encodes CAWSVRGTGGEKLFF.

The chain combines TRBV7-2 with TRBJ2-3; the D gene is possibly TRBD1 (5 bases). V gave up 5 bases and J gave up 5 bases, with 11 bases separating them. Per the germline V gene, CDR1 is SGHTA and CDR2 is FQGNSA. This CDR3 has 13 residues. The CDR3 DNA reads as TGTGCCAGCAGCCGAACAAGGGGAGATACGCAGTATTTT. Translated, it gives CASSRTRGDTQYF. Full variable domain (missing parts from reference TRBV7-2 and TRBJ2-3): GAGVSQSPSNKVTEKGKDVELRCDPISGHTALYWYRQSLGQGLEFLIYFQGNSAPDKSGLPSDRFSAERTGGSVSTLTIQRTQQEDSAVYLCASSRTRGDTQYFGPGTRLTVL.